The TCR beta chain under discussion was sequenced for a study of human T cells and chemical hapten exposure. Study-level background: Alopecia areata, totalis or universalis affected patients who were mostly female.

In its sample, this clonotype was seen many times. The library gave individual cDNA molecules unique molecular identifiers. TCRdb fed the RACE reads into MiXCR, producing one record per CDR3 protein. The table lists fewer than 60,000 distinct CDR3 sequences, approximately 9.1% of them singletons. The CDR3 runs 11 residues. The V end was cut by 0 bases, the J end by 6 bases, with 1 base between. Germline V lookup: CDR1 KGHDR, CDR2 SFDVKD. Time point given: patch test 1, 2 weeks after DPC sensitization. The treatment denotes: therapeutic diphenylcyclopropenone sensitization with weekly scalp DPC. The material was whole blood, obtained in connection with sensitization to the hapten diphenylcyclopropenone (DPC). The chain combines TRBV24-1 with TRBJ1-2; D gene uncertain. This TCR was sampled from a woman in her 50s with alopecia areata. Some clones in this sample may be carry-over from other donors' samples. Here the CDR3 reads CATSDLDGYTF. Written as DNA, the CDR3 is TGTGCCACCAGTGATTTGGATGGCTACACCTTC.